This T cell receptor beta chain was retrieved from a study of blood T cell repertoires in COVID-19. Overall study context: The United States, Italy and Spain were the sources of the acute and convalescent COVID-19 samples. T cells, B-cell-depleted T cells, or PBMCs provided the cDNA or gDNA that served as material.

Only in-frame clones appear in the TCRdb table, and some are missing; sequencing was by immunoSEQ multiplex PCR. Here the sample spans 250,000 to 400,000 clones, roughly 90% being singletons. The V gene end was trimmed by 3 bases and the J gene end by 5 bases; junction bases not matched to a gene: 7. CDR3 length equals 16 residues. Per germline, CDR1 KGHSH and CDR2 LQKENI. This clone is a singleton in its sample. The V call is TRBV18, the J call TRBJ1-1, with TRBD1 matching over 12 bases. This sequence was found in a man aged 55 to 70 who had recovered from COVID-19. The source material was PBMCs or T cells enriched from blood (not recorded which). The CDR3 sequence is CASSPIPGQGATEAFF. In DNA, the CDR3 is TGTGCCAGCTCACCGATCCCGGGACAGGGGGCGACTGAAGCTTTCTTT.